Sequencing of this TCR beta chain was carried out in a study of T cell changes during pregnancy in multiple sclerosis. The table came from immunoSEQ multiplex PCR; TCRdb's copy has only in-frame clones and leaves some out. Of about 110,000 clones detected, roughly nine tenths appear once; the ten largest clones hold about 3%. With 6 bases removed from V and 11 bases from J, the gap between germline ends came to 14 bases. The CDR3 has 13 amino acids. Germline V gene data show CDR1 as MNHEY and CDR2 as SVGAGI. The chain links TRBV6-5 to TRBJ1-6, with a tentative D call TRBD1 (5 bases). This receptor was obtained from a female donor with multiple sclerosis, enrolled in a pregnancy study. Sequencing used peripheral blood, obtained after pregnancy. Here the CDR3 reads CASRPGLRAPLHF. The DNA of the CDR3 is TGTGCCAGCAGACCGGGACTAAGGGCACCCCTCCACTTT.